This T cell receptor beta chain is from a study of blood T cell repertoires in COVID-19. Assay used: immunoSEQ multiplex PCR; TCRdb lists only in-frame clones, some missing. The data hold under 500,000 clones, with 80% to 90% observed a single time. The age range of participants was 18 to 89 years, with residence in about 25 US areas. Symptom resolution, clearance, or two negative PCRs marked donors in Cohort 3 as recovered. CDR3 length: 11 amino acids. Looked up from germline, CDR1 is MDHEN and CDR2 is SYDVKM. Trimming stripped 6 bases from V and 8 bases from J, with 10 bases between. The sequenced sample was PBMCs or T cells enriched from blood (not recorded which). The J gene is TRBJ1-2, the V gene TRBV28; the D gene is possibly TRBD1 (6 bases). The TCR comes from a man aged 25 to 40 who had recovered from COVID-19. CDR3 bases: TGTGCCAGCAGCAGCGGGGGCGGCTACACCTTC. This encodes CASSSGGGYTF.